Below, 9 T cell receptor beta chains from the same sample are listed, as sequenced in a study of OX40 agonist ivuxolimab in advanced cancers. This table comes from immunoSEQ multiplex PCR, and its TCRdb copy is limited to in-frame clones, with some not included. The table lists tens of thousands of clones, more than 75% of them singletons. This specimen was CD4+ or CD8+ T cells sorted from blood, taken in a trial of the OX40 agonist ivuxolimab. These receptors were taken from an adult with an advanced solid tumor such as melanoma, head and neck, liver or kidney cancer.

The rearrangement links TRBV2 to TRBJ2-1; possibly TRBD2 for D (6 bases). Trimming left V 8 bases short and J 3 bases short, with 20 bases between. The CDR3 has 16 amino acids. CDR1 is SNHLY, CDR2 FYNNEI, per germline. CDR3: CASPGGERKRYNEQFF. The CDR3, as DNA: TGTGCCAGCCCCGGAGGGGAGCGGAAACGCTACAATGAGCAGTTCTTC. Based on the CDR3 plus reference TRBV2 and TRBJ2-1, the full variable domain is EPEVTQTPSHQVTQMGQEVILRCVPISNHLYFYWYRQILGQKVEFLVSFYNNEISEKSEIFDDQFSVERPDGSNFTLKIRSTKLEDSAMYFCASPGGERKRYNEQFFGPGTRLTVL.

The rearrangement links TRBV5-4 to TRBJ1-2; D is possibly TRBD1 (5 bases). This CDR3 comprises 13 residues. Germline V lookup: CDR1 SGHNT, CDR2 YYREEE (reference sequence). The V end was cut by 0 bases, the J end by 8 bases, with 11 bases between. The CDR3 nucleotides read TGTGCCAGCAGCTTGGTCGAGGGGTCCGGCTACACCTTC. Amino acid sequence: CASSLVEGSGYTF.

The J gene is TRBJ1-1, the V gene TRBV5-1; the D is unclear. This CDR3 is 13 amino acids long. The germline V gene encodes CDR1 SGHRS and CDR2 YFSETQ. The V and J ends lost 1 base and 7 bases respectively, with 11 bases between them. The CDR3: CASSLNPWDEAFF. CDR3 nucleotides: TGCGCCAGCAGCTTGAACCCCTGGGATGAAGCTTTCTTT.

The chain couples TRBV27 to TRBJ1-5, with TRBD1 as a possible D gene (6 bases). The V gene lost 0 bases and the J gene lost 4 bases, with 19 bases spanning the gap. This CDR3 has 18 amino acids. CDR1 and CDR2 from the germline V gene are MNHEY and SMNVEV (reference sequence). DNA of the CDR3: TGTGCCAGCAGTTTATCCAATGCCGGGGGGCCGAATAATCAGCCCCAGCATTTT. Translation gives CASSLSNAGGPNNQPQHF.

This clone was found once. The chain links TRBV7-2 to TRBJ2-5; possibly TRBD2 for D (5 bases). Germline CDR1 SGHTA, CDR2 FQGNSA. Trimming removed 5 bases at V and 0 bases at J, with 13 bases between. This CDR3 is 15 amino acids long. CDR3 in amino acids: CASSDGLMYQETQYF. The CDR3 nucleotides are TGTGCCAGCAGCGACGGACTGATGTACCAAGAGACCCAGTACTTC.

The chain carries TRBV7-9 and TRBJ2-5; 7 bases are a match to TRBD1. The CDR3 totals 14 residues. Germline CDR1 SEHNR, CDR2 FQNEAQ (reference sequence). V lost 3 bases and J lost 2; bases outside the gene matches: 3. In DNA form, the CDR3 reads TGTGCCAGCAGCTTGACAGGGCTTCAAGAGACCCAGTACTTC. This encodes CASSLTGLQETQYF.

The rearrangement joins TRBV6-6 to TRBJ2-1; D is perhaps TRBD1 (6 bases). The CDR3 contains 13 residues. Trimming cost V 11 bases and J 5 bases, with 16 bases left between them. The germline gives CDR1 MNHNY, CDR2 SVGAGI (reference sequence). The DNA of the CDR3 is TGTGCCTGCTACCGGGACAACAACAATGAGCAGTTCTTC. The encoded protein is CACYRDNNNEQFF.

The chain uses TRBV27 and TRBJ2-6; D is unclear. In germline, CDR1 is MNHEY, CDR2 SMNVEV (reference sequence). The CDR3 runs 13 residues. The ends were cut back, 7 bases at V and 0 bases at J, with 4 bases in the middle. The CDR3 nucleotides are TGTGCCAGCAAATCCTCTGGGGCCAACGTCCTGACTTTC. Its translation is CASKSSGANVLTF.

This chain links TRBV14 with TRBJ1-2; no clear D gene. Germline V CDR1 and CDR2: SGHDN, FVKESK. The CDR3 has 13 residues. V dropped 2 bases and J dropped 0 bases, with 4 bases sitting between them. Here the CDR3 DNA reads TGTGCCAGCAGCCAATCGTCTAACTATGGCTACACCTTC. Amino acid sequence: CASSQSSNYGYTF.